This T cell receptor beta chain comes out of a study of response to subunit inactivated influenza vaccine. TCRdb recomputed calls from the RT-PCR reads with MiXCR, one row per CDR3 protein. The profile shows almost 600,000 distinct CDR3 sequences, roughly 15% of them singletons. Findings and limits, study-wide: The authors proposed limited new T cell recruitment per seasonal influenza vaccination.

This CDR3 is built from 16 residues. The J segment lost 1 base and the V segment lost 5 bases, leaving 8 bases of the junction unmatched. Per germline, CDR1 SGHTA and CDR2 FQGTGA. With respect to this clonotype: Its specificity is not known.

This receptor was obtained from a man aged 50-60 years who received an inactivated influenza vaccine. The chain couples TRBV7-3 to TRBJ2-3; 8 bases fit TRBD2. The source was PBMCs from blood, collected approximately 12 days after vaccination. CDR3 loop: CASSPRLASRTDTQYF. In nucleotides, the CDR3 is TGTGCCAGCAGCCCTCGACTAGCGAGCCGCACAGATACGCAGTATTTT. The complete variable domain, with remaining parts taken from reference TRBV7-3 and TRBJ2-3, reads GAGVSQTPSNKVTEKGKYVELRCDPISGHTALYWYRQSLGQGPEFLIYFQGTGAADDSGLPNDRFFAVRPEGSVSTLKIQRTERGDSAVYLCASSPRLASRTDTQYFGPGTRLTVL.